This T cell receptor beta chain was sequenced during a study of neurological immune-mediated disorders. Deletions cut 4 bases from V and 0 bases from J, with 16 bases between. The CDR3 contains 17 residues. CDR1 is LGHNT and CDR2 is FRNRAP in the germline V gene. This clonotype occurred many times. The cDNA came from 5'RACE, which used 10-nucleotide random UMIs. The output of every sequencing run exceeded 170 million TCR-beta sequences, derived from 15-18 subjects. MiXCR was run by TCRdb on the 5' RACE reads, yielding one entry per CDR3 protein. The data show about 62,000 distinct CDR3 sequences, less than 6% seen once.

The TCR originated in a woman aged 45 to 65 with multiple sclerosis. The J gene is TRBJ2-1, the V gene TRBV12-5, with a tentative D call TRBD2 (6 bases). Sequencing was done on a sample of PBMCs. The CDR3 DNA follows: TGTGCTAGTGGTTCCCCCGAGGTGGGGGGCTCCTACAATGAGCAGTTCTTC. It is translated as CASGSPEVGGSYNEQFF.